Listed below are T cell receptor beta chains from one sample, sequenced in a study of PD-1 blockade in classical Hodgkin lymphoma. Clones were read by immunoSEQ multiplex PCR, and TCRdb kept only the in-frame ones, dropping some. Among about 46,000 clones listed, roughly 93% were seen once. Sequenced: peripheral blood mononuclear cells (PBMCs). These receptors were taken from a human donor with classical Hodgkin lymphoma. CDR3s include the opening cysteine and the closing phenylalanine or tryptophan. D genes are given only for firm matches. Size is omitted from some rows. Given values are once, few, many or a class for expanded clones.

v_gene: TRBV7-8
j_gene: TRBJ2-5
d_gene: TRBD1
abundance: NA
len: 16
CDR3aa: CASSPRPTGGDETQYF
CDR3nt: TGTGCCAGCAGCCCTAGGCCCACAGGGGGCGATGAGACCCAGTACTTC

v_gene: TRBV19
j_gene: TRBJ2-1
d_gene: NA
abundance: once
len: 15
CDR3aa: CASSDSGTTVNEQFF
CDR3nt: TGTGCCAGTAGTGACTCCGGGACAACGGTCAATGAGCAGTTCTTC

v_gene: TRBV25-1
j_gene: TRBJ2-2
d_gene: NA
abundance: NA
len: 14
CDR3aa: CASSYSTNTGELFF
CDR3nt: TGTGCCAGCAGTTACAGCACCAACACCGGGGAGCTGTTTTTT

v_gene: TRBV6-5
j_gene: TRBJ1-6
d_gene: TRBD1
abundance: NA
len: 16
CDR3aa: CASSSRQGAINSPLHF
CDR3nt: TGTGCCAGCAGTTCAAGACAGGGGGCCATTAATTCACCCCTCCACTTT

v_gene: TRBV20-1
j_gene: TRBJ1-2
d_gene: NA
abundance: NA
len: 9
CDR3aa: CSANKGYTF
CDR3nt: TGCAGTGCGAATAAGGGCTACACCTTC

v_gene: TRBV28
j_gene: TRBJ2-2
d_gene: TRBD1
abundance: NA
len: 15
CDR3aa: CASSLRDRGTGELFF
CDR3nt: TGTGCCAGCAGTTTACGGGACAGGGGCACCGGGGAGCTGTTTTTT

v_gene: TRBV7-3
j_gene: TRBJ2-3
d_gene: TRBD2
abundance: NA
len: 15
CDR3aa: CASSLTSGSTDTQYF
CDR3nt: TGTGCCAGCAGCTTAACTAGCGGGAGCACAGATACGCAGTATTTT

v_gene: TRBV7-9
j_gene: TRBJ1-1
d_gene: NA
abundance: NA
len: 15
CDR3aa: CASSGTQGWYTEAFF
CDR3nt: TGTGCCAGCAGCGGGACACAGGGATGGTACACTGAAGCTTTCTTT

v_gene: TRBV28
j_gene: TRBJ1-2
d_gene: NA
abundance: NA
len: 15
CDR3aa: CASRPGGVGNYGYTF
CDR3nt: TGTGCCAGCAGGCCAGGCGGGGTCGGAAACTATGGCTACACCTTC

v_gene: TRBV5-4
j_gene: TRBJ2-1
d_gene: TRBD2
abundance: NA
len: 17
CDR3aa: CASRSGGGSSSYNEQFF
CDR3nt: TGTGCCAGTCGAAGTGGGGGGGGGTCCTCCTCCTACAATGAGCAGTTCTTC

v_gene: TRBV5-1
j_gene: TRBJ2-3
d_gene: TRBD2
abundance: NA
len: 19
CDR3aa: CASSSGLAGGPRRPDTQYF
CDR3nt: TGCGCCAGCAGCTCGGGACTAGCGGGAGGGCCGAGGCGTCCAGATACGCAGTATTTT

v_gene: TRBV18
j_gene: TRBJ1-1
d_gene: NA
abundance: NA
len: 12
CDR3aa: CASSPPVGEAFF
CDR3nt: TGTGCCAGCTCACCACCGGTCGGTGAAGCTTTCTTT

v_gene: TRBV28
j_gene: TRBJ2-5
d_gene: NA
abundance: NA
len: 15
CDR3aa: CASSSGQLVQETQYF
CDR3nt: TGTGCCAGCAGTTCCGGACAGCTAGTCCAAGAGACCCAGTACTTC

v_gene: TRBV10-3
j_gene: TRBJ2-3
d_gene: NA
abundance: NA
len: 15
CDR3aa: CAISERNRPADTQYF
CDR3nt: TGTGCCATCAGTGAGAGGAACCGTCCGGCAGATACGCAGTATTTT

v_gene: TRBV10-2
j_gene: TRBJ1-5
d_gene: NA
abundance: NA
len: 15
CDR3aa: CASSEGPIWDQPQHF
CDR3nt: TGCGCCAGCAGTGAAGGTCCAATCTGGGATCAGCCCCAGCATTTT

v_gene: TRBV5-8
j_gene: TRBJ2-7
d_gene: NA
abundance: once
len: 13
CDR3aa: CASSLPGGGEQYF
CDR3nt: TGTGCCAGCAGCTTACCTGGGGGAGGCGAGCAGTACTTC

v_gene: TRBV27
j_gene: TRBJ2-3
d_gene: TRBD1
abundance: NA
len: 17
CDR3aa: CASRRGDRGMFTDTQYF
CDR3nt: TGTGCCAGCAGAAGGGGGGACAGGGGGATGTTCACAGATACGCAGTATTTT

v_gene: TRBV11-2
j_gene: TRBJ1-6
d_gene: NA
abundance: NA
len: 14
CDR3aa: CASSPDFRGSPLHF
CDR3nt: TGTGCCAGCAGCCCGGACTTCAGGGGTTCACCCCTCCACTTT

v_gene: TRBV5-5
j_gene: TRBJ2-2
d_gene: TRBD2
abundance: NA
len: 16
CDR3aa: CASSPTGTKNTGELFF
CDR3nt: TGTGCCAGCAGCCCCACCGGGACTAAGAACACCGGGGAGCTGTTTTTT

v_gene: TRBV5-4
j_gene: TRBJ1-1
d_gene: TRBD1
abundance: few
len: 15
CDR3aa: CASSLVGQGYTEAFF
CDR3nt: TGTGCCAGCAGCTTGGTAGGACAGGGTTACACTGAAGCTTTCTTT

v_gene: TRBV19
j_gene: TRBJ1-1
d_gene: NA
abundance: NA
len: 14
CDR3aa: CASSIFEGNTEAFF
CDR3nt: TGTGCCAGTAGTATTTTTGAGGGAAACACTGAAGCTTTCTTT

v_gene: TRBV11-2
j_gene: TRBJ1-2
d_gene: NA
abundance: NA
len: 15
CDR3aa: CASSSGHREPYGYTF
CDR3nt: TGTGCCAGCAGCTCGGGACACAGGGAACCCTATGGCTACACCTTC